The 32 T cell receptor beta chains below were found in one sample sequenced in a study of T cell responses to AZD1222 COVID-19 vaccine. Generated by immunoSEQ multiplex PCR, the TCRdb table keeps only in-frame clones and is missing some. The sample contains some 150,000 clones, around 90% of which appear only once. The input for sequencing was peripheral blood, taken on day 0 of AZD1222 vaccination. Source of these receptors: an adult in good health.

The chain employs TRBV28 and TRBJ2-5, with 10 bases that match TRBD2. CDR1 is MDHEN, CDR2 SYDVKM, per germline. The CDR3 extends over 15 amino acids. V lost 3 bases and J lost 1; bases outside the gene matches: 2. The CDR3 DNA reads as TGTGCCAGCAGTTTCCAGCGGGAGGGCCAAGAGACCCAGTACTTC. It codes for CASSFQREGQETQYF.

The chain uses TRBV28 and TRBJ2-3, with 10 positions matching TRBD2. CDR1 is MDHEN and CDR2 is SYDVKM in the germline V gene. The CDR3 totals 17 residues. Germline trimming cut 3 bases from V and 2 bases from J; bases unmatched to any gene: 8. DNA for the CDR3: TGTGCCAGCAGTTTCCAGGGAGCGGGAGGGATCACAGATACGCAGTATTTT. Its protein product is CASSFQGAGGITDTQYF.

The chain uses TRBV5-1 and TRBJ2-1, with TRBD2 matching over 7 bases. With 2 bases clipped from V and 0 bases from J, the junction kept 5 bases outside the gene matches. The CDR3 extends over 16 amino acids. Looked up from germline, CDR1 is SGHRS and CDR2 is YFSETQ. Here the CDR3 reads CASSFGLAASYNEQFF. As DNA, the CDR3 is TGCGCCAGCAGCTTCGGTCTAGCGGCCTCCTACAATGAGCAGTTCTTC.

This chain uses TRBV19 with TRBJ2-5; TRBD2 aligns across 9 bases. The ends lost 6 bases at V and 5 bases at J; junction bases unmatched: 7. Germline V gives CDR1 LNHDA, CDR2 SQIVND (reference sequence). The CDR3 spans 14 residues. The CDR3 here is CASREPGLAETQYF. Written as DNA, the CDR3 is TGTGCCAGTAGGGAGCCGGGACTAGCTGAGACCCAGTACTTC.

The chain combines TRBV28 with TRBJ2-1; TRBD2 aligns across 8 bases. V dropped 6 bases and J dropped 3; count of bases not matched to a gene: 13. The CDR3 loop spans 17 amino acids. Germline V gives CDR1 MDHEN, CDR2 SYDVKM. This CDR3 is CASRSGSGARSYNEQFF. In DNA, the CDR3 is TGTGCCAGCAGATCGGGTAGCGGGGCTAGAAGCTACAATGAGCAGTTCTTC.

This clone was found once. The CDR3, as DNA: TGCGCCAGCAGCCGCTTCCTAGCGGGAGGAAGCAATGAGCAGTTCTTC. Its translation is CASSRFLAGGSNEQFF. This chain joins TRBV4-3 and TRBJ2-1; 11 positions match TRBD2. From germline, CDR1 is LGHNA and CDR2 YSLEER. With V trimmed by 4 bases and J by 6 bases, 8 bases remained unmatched. The CDR3 runs 16 residues.

This chain links TRBV4-3 with TRBJ1-2; no firm D call. The CDR3 loop spans 14 amino acids. Germline V gene lookup returns CDR1 LGHNA and CDR2 YSLEER. V lost 1 base and J lost 4, with 10 bases in between. As DNA, the CDR3 is TGCGCCAGCAGCCAAGCGGGCGCGGGCTATGGCTACACCTTC. Translating it yields CASSQAGAGYGYTF.

Written as DNA, the CDR3 is TGTGCCAGCAGCTCCCTAACCGGGGAGCTGTTTTTT. Translation: CASSSLTGELFF. This chain connects TRBV7-3 to TRBJ2-2; D uncertain. Germline V gene data show CDR1 as SGHTA and CDR2 as FQGTGA. The V end was cut by 4 bases, the J end by 5 bases, with 5 bases between. The length of the CDR3 is 12 residues.

The chain recombines TRBV10-3 with TRBJ1-6, with D tentatively TRBD1 (5 bases). Germline-derived CDR1 and CDR2 are ENHRY and SYGVKD. This CDR3 comprises 13 residues. Trimming took 7 bases from V and 7 from J, leaving 11 bases between them. CDR3 bases: TGTGCCATCACTGGACACCCGAATTCACCCCTCCACTTT. Its translation: CAITGHPNSPLHF.

This clone was found a few times. The V and J genes are TRBV19 and TRBJ1-5, with a possible D match to TRBD1 (6 bases). The CDR3 extends over 14 amino acids. The germline V gene encodes CDR1 LNHDA and CDR2 SQIVND (reference sequence). V lost 7 bases and J 6 bases, leaving 16 bases between the germline ends. This chain's CDR3 is CASNDRGELQPQHF. CDR3 DNA: TGTGCCAGTAACGATAGGGGGGAACTTCAGCCCCAGCATTTT.

The rearrangement uses TRBV9 and TRBJ1-6; no clear D. Trimming cost V 3 bases and J 4 bases, with 11 bases left between them. Germline CDR1 reads SGDLS; CDR2 reads YYNGEE. This CDR3 spans 15 amino acids. The CDR3 coding sequence is TGTGCCAGCAGCGAAACAGAAGCGTATAATTCACCCCTCCACTTT. Its translation: CASSETEAYNSPLHF. Combining the CDR3 with reference TRBV9 and TRBJ1-6 gives the whole variable domain DSGVTQTPKHLITATGQRVTLRCSPRSGDLSVYWYQQSLDQGLQFLIQYYNGEERAKGNILERFSAQQFPDLHSELNLSSLELGDSALYFCASSETEAYNSPLHFGNGTRLTVT.

The chain joins TRBV10-3 to TRBJ1-1; 10 nucleotides match TRBD1. The germline gives CDR1 ENHRY, CDR2 SYGVKD. The CDR3 is 14 residues long. V lost 2 bases and J lost 8; bases outside the gene matches: 5. The CDR3 nucleotides read TGTGCCATCAGTGAGCGGGACAGGGGACCCGAAGCTTTCTTT. Translated: CAISERDRGPEAFF.

CDR3 region: CASSALTIPRNNEQFF. The CDR3 DNA reads as TGTGCCAGCAGCGCCCTGACTATCCCGAGAAACAATGAGCAGTTCTTC. The V call is TRBV9, the J call TRBJ2-1, with a tentative D call TRBD2 (5 bases). The V gene lost 3 bases and the J gene lost 5 bases, with 18 bases spanning the gap. This CDR3 has 16 amino acids. CDR1 and CDR2 (germline): SGDLS, YYNGEE.

The chain combines TRBV11-2 with TRBJ2-7; D gene ambiguous. The CDR3 length is 12 residues. Germline V lookup: CDR1 SGHAT, CDR2 FQNNGV. V lost 5 bases and J 2 bases, leaving 7 bases between the germline ends. The CDR3 DNA sequence: TGTGCCAGCAGCCCTCTCCCCTACGAGCAGTACTTC. Translation gives CASSPLPYEQYF.

The chain couples TRBV2 to TRBJ1-5; 11 bases are shared with TRBD1. The CDR3 covers 16 residues. The germline gives CDR1 SNHLY, CDR2 FYNNEI. V lost 6 bases to trimming and J lost 6 bases; unmatched junction nucleotides: 10. In DNA form, the CDR3 reads TGTGCCAGCAGCGAAATCGGACAGGGGGCGATTCAGCCCCAGCATTTT. Translation gives CASSEIGQGAIQPQHF.

The chain is built from TRBV20-1 and TRBJ1-5; D call uncertain. The ends were cut back, 3 bases at V and 3 bases at J, with 9 bases in the middle. Germline CDR1 and CDR2: DFQATT and SNEGSKA (reference sequence). The CDR3 totals 13 residues. CDR3 sequence: CSASRTANQPQHF. CDR3 coding DNA: TGCAGTGCTAGTCGAACCGCCAATCAGCCCCAGCATTTT.

This chain links TRBV28 with TRBJ1-5; D is possibly TRBD1 (6 bases). The CDR3 runs to 13 residues. CDR1 is MDHEN, CDR2 SYDVKM, per germline. The V end lost 6 bases, the J end lost 5 bases, and 11 bases lay between the germline ends. In nucleotides, the CDR3 is TGTGCCAGCAGACAGGGTTTCTATCAGCCCCAGCATTTT. It translates to CASRQGFYQPQHF.

The chain combines TRBV7-6 with TRBJ1-4; the D is unclear. The V gene lost 5 bases and the J gene lost 4 bases, with 14 bases spanning the gap. The CDR3 totals 15 residues. Germline V gene sequence: CDR1 SGHVS, CDR2 FNYEAQ. The CDR3 region has the DNA TGTGCCAGCAGCCCCGGACGGACCCTTAATGAAAAACTGTTTTTT. It translates to CASSPGRTLNEKLFF.

This sequence joins TRBV6-5 and TRBJ2-7; D is unresolved. There are 13 residues in the CDR3. V was shortened by 2 bases and J by 4 bases, with 9 bases between the two germline ends. Germline loops: CDR1 MNHEY, CDR2 SVGAGI. The CDR3 loop is CASSYIPSYEQYF. CDR3 nucleotide sequence: TGTGCCAGCAGTTACATACCTTCTTACGAGCAGTACTTC.

The rearrangement joins TRBV2 to TRBJ1-5; no clear D gene. With 4 bases removed from V and 9 bases from J, the gap between germline ends came to 7 bases. The CDR3 loop spans 11 amino acids. Germline CDR1 SNHLY, CDR2 FYNNEI. The CDR3 DNA sequence: TGTGCCAGCAGTGGTTTTGGGCCCCAGCATTTT. This translates into CASSGFGPQHF.

This chain joins TRBV28 and TRBJ2-5; TRBD1 agrees at 8 bases. The CDR3 sequence is 15 residues long. CDR1 MDHEN and CDR2 SYDVKM come from the germline V gene. V trimming: 6 bases; J trimming: 5 bases; junction bases outside the gene matches: 11. CDR3 residues: CASSLRQGIVETQYF. Here the CDR3 DNA reads TGTGCCAGCAGCCTACGACAGGGGATCGTGGAGACCCAGTACTTC.

The chain joins TRBV28 to TRBJ2-7, with D maybe TRBD2 (5 bases). The V and J ends lost 2 bases and 4 bases respectively, with 12 bases between them. The CDR3 is made up of 14 amino acids. Germline V gene lookup returns CDR1 MDHEN and CDR2 SYDVKM. In DNA form, the CDR3 reads TGTGCCAGCAGTTTACTGGCGGGTCCATACGAGCAGTACTTC. It encodes CASSLLAGPYEQYF.

V usage is TRBV15 and J usage is TRBJ2-7; weak D call: TRBD1 (6 bases). CDR3 length equals 14 residues. The ends were cut back, 4 bases at V and 3 bases at J, with 13 bases in the middle. Per germline, CDR1 LNHNV and CDR2 YYDKDF (reference sequence). The CDR3 loop is CATSNQDSRYEQYF. The CDR3 DNA reads TGTGCCACCAGCAACCAGGACAGCCGCTACGAGCAGTACTTC. Full variable domain (remainder filled in from reference TRBV15 and TRBJ2-7): DAMVIQNPRYQVTQFGKPVTLSCSQTLNHNVMYWYQQKSSQAPKLLFHYYDKDFNNEADTPDNFQSRRPNTSFCFLDIRSPGLGDTAMYLCATSNQDSRYEQYFGPGTRLTVT.

This rearrangement joins TRBV3-1 (or the pseudogene TRBV3-2) to TRBJ2-7; no firm D call. The length of the CDR3 is 12 residues. V was cut by 1 base and J by 7 bases, with 8 bases left in between. Germline CDR1 is LGHDT and CDR2 is YNNKEL (reference sequence). Here the CDR3 DNA reads TGTGCCAGCAGCCAAGGCAACAGAGAGCAGTACTTC. Translated, it gives CASSQGNREQYF.

This clone came up once. CDR3 in amino acids: CASSRTGGRNTEAFF. The CDR3 DNA sequence: TGTGCCAGCAGTAGGACAGGGGGACGGAACACTGAAGCTTTCTTT. The chain uses TRBV6-5 and TRBJ1-1; 10 bases align to TRBD1. After removal of 5 bases from V and 1 base from J, the junction contained 4 bases not matched to a gene. Germline V gives CDR1 MNHEY, CDR2 SVGAGI. This CDR3 is built from 15 residues.

This rearrangement joins TRBV28 to TRBJ1-4, with D maybe TRBD1 (5 bases). From germline, CDR1 is MDHEN and CDR2 SYDVKM. There are 15 residues in the CDR3. Trimming shortened V by 3 bases and J by 8 bases, and 16 bases separated the two germline ends. This CDR3 reads CASSFTGTGLEKLFF. The CDR3 coding sequence is TGTGCCAGCAGTTTTACCGGGACGGGACTAGAAAAACTGTTTTTT.

The CDR3, as DNA: TGTGCCAGCAGTGAAGGTGTTGGGACTGAAGCTTTCTTT. Its protein product is CASSEGVGTEAFF. This chain joins TRBV2 and TRBJ1-1, with D uncertain. Per the germline V gene, CDR1 is SNHLY and CDR2 is FYNNEI. CDR3 size: 13 residues. The V end was cut by 1 base, the J end by 5 bases, with 8 bases between.

The chain is built from TRBV7-9 and TRBJ2-3; 8 positions match TRBD2. J lost 3 bases, V lost 5 bases, and 7 bases had no gene match. Germline assignment: CDR1 SEHNR and CDR2 FQNEAQ (reference sequence). The CDR3 extends over 15 amino acids. CDR3 protein: CASSPPGGETDTQYF. The CDR3 nucleotides read TGTGCCAGCAGCCCCCCCGGGGGGGAGACAGATACGCAGTATTTT. Full variable domain (outside the CDR3, taken from reference TRBV7-9 and TRBJ2-3): DTGVSQNPRHKITKRGQNVTFRCDPISEHNRLYWYRQTLGQGPEFLTYFQNEAQLEKSRLLSDRFSAERPKGSFSTLEIQRTEQGDSAMYLCASSPPGGETDTQYFGPGTRLTVL.

This chain links TRBV15 with TRBJ2-7; 8 bases align to TRBD2. Germline CDR1 LNHNV, CDR2 YYDKDF (reference sequence). V lost 5 bases, J lost 0 bases, and 6 bases stayed unmatched. The CDR3 has 15 residues. The CDR3 loop is CATSHHSGSSYEQYF. CDR3 bases: TGTGCCACCAGCCACCACAGCGGGAGCTCCTACGAGCAGTACTTC. The variable domain in full, completed from reference TRBV15 and TRBJ2-7, reads DAMVIQNPRYQVTQFGKPVTLSCSQTLNHNVMYWYQQKSSQAPKLLFHYYDKDFNNEADTPDNFQSRRPNTSFCFLDIRSPGLGDTAMYLCATSHHSGSSYEQYFGPGTRLTVT.

The CDR3 region is CASSLEKYGNTEAFF. CDR3 sequence (DNA): TGTGCCAGCAGCTTAGAAAAGTACGGGAACACTGAAGCTTTCTTT. The V call is TRBV7-2, the J call TRBJ1-1; D not resolved. The V and J ends lost 1 base and 1 base respectively, with 10 bases between them. The CDR3 sequence is 15 residues long. In germline, CDR1 is SGHTA, CDR2 FQGNSA.

The rearrangement links TRBV14 to TRBJ2-4, with 11 bases aligning to TRBD2. Germline lookup yields CDR1 SGHDN and CDR2 FVKESK. V lost 1 base to trimming and J lost 0 bases; unmatched junction nucleotides: 8. The CDR3 has 19 residues. The CDR3 region has the DNA TGTGCCAGCAGCCAAGCGGGGACTAGCGGAGACCTAGCCAAAAACATTCAGTACTTC. As protein: CASSQAGTSGDLAKNIQYF.

The genes are TRBV7-9 and TRBJ1-2, with TRBD1 matching over 8 bases. The length of the CDR3 is 16 residues. The J segment lost 3 bases and the V segment lost 0 bases, leaving 6 bases of the junction unmatched. Germline V gene lookup returns CDR1 SEHNR and CDR2 FQNEAQ (reference sequence). DNA for the CDR3: TGTGCCAGCAGCTTAGCGCGTACAGGGGGGCACTATGGCTACACCTTC. It yields the protein CASSLARTGGHYGYTF. Together with reference TRBV7-9 and TRBJ1-2, the CDR3 gives the full variable domain: DTGVSQNPRHKITKRGQNVTFRCDPISEHNRLYWYRQTLGQGPEFLTYFQNEAQLEKSRLLSDRFSAERPKGSFSTLEIQRTEQGDSAMYLCASSLARTGGHYGYTFGSGTRLTVV.